Presented here are 8 T cell receptor beta chains from one specimen sequenced in a study of blood T cell repertoires in COVID-19. Sequenced by immunoSEQ multiplex PCR; TCRdb stores in-frame clones only, minus some. The sample holds a few hundred thousand clones, 85% to 90% seen once. The specimen sequenced was peripheral blood. The receptor set was obtained from a woman in her thirties or forties who had recovered from COVID-19.

The rearrangement joins TRBV3-1 (or the pseudogene TRBV3-2) to TRBJ1-2; D unclear. This CDR3 is 13 amino acids long. The ends were cut back, 0 bases at V and 4 bases at J, with 6 bases in the middle. Germline V lookup: CDR1 LGHDT, CDR2 YNNKEL (reference sequence). CDR3 loop: CASSQDRGYGYTF. In DNA form, the CDR3 reads TGTGCCAGCAGCCAAGATAGAGGCTATGGCTACACCTTC.

The CDR3 here is CASRGQGVWEKLFF. In DNA, the CDR3 is TGTGCCAGCAGGGGGCAGGGGGTTTGGGAAAAACTGTTTTTT. The chain carries TRBV21-1 and TRBJ1-4; TRBD1 is taken as the D call from the table, unchecked against the DNA. TRBV21-1 is shown as a pseudogene. There are 14 residues in the CDR3.

This chain joins TRBV9 and TRBJ1-6, with a possible D match to TRBD1 (6 bases). This CDR3 has 15 amino acids. CDR1 is SGDLS and CDR2 is YYNGEE in the germline V gene. Trimming stripped 4 bases from V and 7 bases from J, with 15 bases between. As DNA, the CDR3 is TGTGCCAGCAGCCCCACGGGAGGGGGAAATTCACCCCTCCACTTT. Translation: CASSPTGGGNSPLHF. The entire variable domain, with the rest obtained from reference TRBV9 and TRBJ1-6, is as follows: DSGVTQTPKHLITATGQRVTLRCSPRSGDLSVYWYQQSLDQGLQFLIQYYNGEERAKGNILERFSAQQFPDLHSELNLSSLELGDSALYFCASSPTGGGNSPLHFGNGTRLTVT.

The chain employs TRBV9 and TRBJ1-1; D remains ambiguous. The CDR3 length is 15 residues. Germline CDR1 SGDLS, CDR2 YYNGEE. Trimming took 3 bases from V and 10 from J, leaving 22 bases between them. The CDR3 DNA sequence: TGTGCCAGCAGCGGCGGTGGTGGGCGGACTCTGGGAGCTTTCTTT. Amino acid sequence: CASSGGGGRTLGAFF.

The J gene is TRBJ1-5, the V gene TRBV10-1; D might be TRBD1 (6 bases). Deletions cut 0 bases from V and 0 bases from J, with 12 bases between. The CDR3 consists of 17 residues. Germline V gives CDR1 WNHNN, CDR2 SYGVQD (reference sequence). CDR3 nucleotide sequence: TGCGCCAGCAGTGAGTCAATACAGGGATCTAGCAATCAGCCCCAGCATTTT. It is translated as CASSESIQGSSNQPQHF.

This chain links TRBV7-2 with TRBJ2-1; D gene unclear. The V and J ends lost 0 bases and 2 bases respectively, with 11 bases between them. The CDR3 loop spans 16 amino acids. Germline V gene lookup returns CDR1 SGHTA and CDR2 FQGNSA. The CDR3 loop is CASSLAGSSTYNEQFF. DNA of the CDR3: TGTGCCAGCAGCTTAGCTGGTAGCAGTACCTACAATGAGCAGTTCTTC. The complete variable domain, with remaining parts taken from reference TRBV7-2 and TRBJ2-1, reads GAGVSQSPSNKVTEKGKDVELRCDPISGHTALYWYRQSLGQGLEFLIYFQGNSAPDKSGLPSDRFSAERTGGSVSTLTIQRTQQEDSAVYLCASSLAGSSTYNEQFFGPGTRLTVL.

The rearrangement uses TRBV27 and TRBJ2-1; TRBD2 is a possible D gene (5 bases). The CDR3 runs 15 residues. The V and J ends lost 2 bases and 2 bases respectively, with 10 bases between them. CDR1 is MNHEY and CDR2 is SMNVEV in the germline V gene (reference sequence). This CDR3 is CASSLSAGAYNEQFF. The CDR3, as DNA: TGTGCCAGCAGTTTAAGCGCCGGGGCCTACAATGAGCAGTTCTTC.

The CDR3 coding sequence is TGTGCCAGCAGTTTGGGCGGGAGGGCCTTTGATGAGCAGTTCTTC. Amino acid sequence: CASSLGGRAFDEQFF. V usage is TRBV27 and J usage is TRBJ2-1; TRBD2 aligns across 9 bases. V was clipped by 3 bases and J by 8 bases; unmatched bases: 8. CDR1 and CDR2 (germline): MNHEY, SMNVEV (reference sequence). The CDR3 sequence is 15 residues long.